This T cell receptor beta chain was identified during a study of blood T cell repertoires in COVID-19. Study-wide background: Collection of acute and convalescent COVID-19 samples took place in the United States, Italy and Spain. PBMCs, B-cell-depleted T cells, or T cells were the source of the cDNA or gDNA that made up the material.

The CDR3 runs to 13 residues. With 4 bases removed from V and 5 bases from J, the gap between germline ends came to 9 bases. The data were produced by immunoSEQ multiplex PCR, yet TCRdb's version contains in-frame clones alone and is incomplete. The sample holds about 70,000 clones, around 84% seen once. Sequenced sample: peripheral blood. The sequence was obtained from a woman between 65 and 79 years old with acute or convalescent COVID-19. The chain combines TRBV12-3 or TRBV12-4 with TRBJ2-1, with D hard to call. The CDR3 here is CASSSLYDNEQFF. In DNA, the CDR3 is TGTGCCAGCAGTTCTCTATACGACAATGAGCAGTTCTTC.